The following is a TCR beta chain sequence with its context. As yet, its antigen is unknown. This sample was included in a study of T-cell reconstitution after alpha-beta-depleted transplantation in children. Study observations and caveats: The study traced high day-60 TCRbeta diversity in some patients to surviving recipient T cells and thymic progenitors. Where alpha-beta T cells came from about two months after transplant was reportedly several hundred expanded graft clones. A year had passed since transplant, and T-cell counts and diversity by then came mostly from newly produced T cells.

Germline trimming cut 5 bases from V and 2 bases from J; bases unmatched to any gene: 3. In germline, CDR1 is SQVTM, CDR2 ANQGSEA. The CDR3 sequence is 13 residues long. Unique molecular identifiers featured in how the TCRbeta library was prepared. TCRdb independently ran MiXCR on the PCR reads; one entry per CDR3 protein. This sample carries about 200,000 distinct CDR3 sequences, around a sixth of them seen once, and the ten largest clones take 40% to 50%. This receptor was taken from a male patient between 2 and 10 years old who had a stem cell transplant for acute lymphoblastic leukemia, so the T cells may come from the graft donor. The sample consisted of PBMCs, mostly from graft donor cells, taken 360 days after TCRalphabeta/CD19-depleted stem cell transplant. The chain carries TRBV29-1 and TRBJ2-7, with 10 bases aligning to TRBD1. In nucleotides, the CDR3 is TGCAGCGTTCGGACAGGGGGGACCTACGAGCAGTACTTC. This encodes CSVRTGGTYEQYF.